This TCR beta chain came from a study of identical twins. This clonotype turned up a few times. Using its own MiXCR run on the 5' RACE reads, TCRdb lists one record per CDR3 protein. The sample lists nearly 650,000 distinct CDR3 sequences, roughly 6.6% occurring once. Germline V lookup: CDR1 SGHRS, CDR2 YFSETQ. The V end lost 5 bases, the J end lost 3 bases, and 18 bases lay between the germline ends. There are 15 residues in the CDR3. These data also formed part of another study, on yellow fever vaccine responses in identical twins.

This clonotype was obtained from a woman aged 18 to 35 in good health. The sequencing input was PBMCs. This sequence joins TRBV5-1 and TRBJ2-7; D gene uncertain. As DNA, the CDR3 is TGCGCCAGCAGTATGGGGTACAAGGACCTCTACGAGCAGTACTTC. Translation gives CASSMGYKDLYEQYF.